The entry that follows covers one TCR beta chain sequence. This specimen includes other DNA sequences encoding the same CDR3. Here immunoSEQ multiplex PCR was the method, and the copy in TCRdb shows in-frame clones only, minus some. The sample holds 110,000 or so clones, less than 90% seen once. The sample comes from a study of identifying expanded T cells in peripheral blood. J gave up 2 bases and V 4 bases, and 3 bases lay outside the gene matches. This CDR3 is 14 amino acids long. Germline V gene lookup returns CDR1 SGHDT and CDR2 YYEEEE. The source is a person aged 18 to 70 in good health. The chain is built from TRBV5-6 and TRBJ2-7; TRBD1 agrees at 10 bases. The sequencing input was blood. CDR3 loop: CASSPGQGAYEQYF. Here the CDR3 DNA reads TGTGCCAGCAGCCCCGGACAGGGGGCCTACGAGCAGTACTTC.